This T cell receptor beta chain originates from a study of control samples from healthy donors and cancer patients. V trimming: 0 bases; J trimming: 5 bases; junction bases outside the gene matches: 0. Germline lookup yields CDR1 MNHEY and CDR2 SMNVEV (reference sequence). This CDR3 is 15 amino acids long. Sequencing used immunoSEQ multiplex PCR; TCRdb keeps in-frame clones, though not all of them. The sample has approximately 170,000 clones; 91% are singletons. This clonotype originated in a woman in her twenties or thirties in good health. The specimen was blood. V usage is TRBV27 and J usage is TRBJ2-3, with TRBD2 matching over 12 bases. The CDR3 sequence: CASSLSTSGRDTQYF. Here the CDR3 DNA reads TGTGCCAGCAGTTTATCGACTAGCGGGAGAGATACGCAGTATTTT.